The source of this T cell receptor (beta chain) is a study of OX40 agonist ivuxolimab in advanced cancers. For the study at large: Patients with hepatocellular carcinoma, melanoma, renal cell or head and neck cancer made up the dose-escalation patients.

As concerns this clone: Its antigen is not identified.

Sampling of blood occurred at baseline, cycle 4 day 1, and cycle 7 day 1. Using immunoSEQ multiplex PCR, the repertoire was profiled, and TCRdb retains in-frame clones only, with some absent. The sample holds around 60,000 clones, about nine tenths seen once. Findings and caveats of the study: Compared with CD4+, CD8+ T cells on average had more expanded clones.

Trimming left V 1 base short and J 8 bases short, with 10 bases between. The CDR3 consists of 14 residues. Germline V gene lookup returns CDR1 SGHKS and CDR2 YYEKEE (reference sequence). Sequencing was performed on CD4+ or CD8+ T cells sorted from blood, taken in a trial of the OX40 agonist ivuxolimab. The chain couples TRBV5-5 to TRBJ1-6; D perhaps matches TRBD1 (5 bases). The source of this sequence is an adult with an advanced solid tumor such as melanoma, head and neck, liver or kidney cancer. Here the CDR3 reads CASSLLLRDSPLHF. CDR3 coding DNA: TGTGCCAGCAGCTTGCTCCTCAGGGATTCACCCCTCCACTTT. The complete variable domain, with remaining parts taken from reference TRBV5-5 and TRBJ1-6, reads DAGVTQSPTHLIKTRGQQVTLRCSPISGHKSVSWYQQVLGQGPQFIFQYYEKEERGRGNFPDRFSARQFPNYSSELNVNALLLGDSALYLCASSLLLRDSPLHFGNGTRLTVT.